The TCR beta chain described here comes from a study of T cell repertoires in cytomegalovirus infection. Study as a whole: In public TCR beta signatures, there were indications of both CMV infection and matching HLA type. Study-level findings and limits: The ex vivo response was dominated by HLA-C-restricted CMV-specific TCR beta clonotypes. Public TCR beta family frequency separated CMV-and-HLA carriers, including in an independent cohort.

V dropped 5 bases and J dropped 7 bases, with 20 bases sitting between them. This CDR3 has 15 residues. From germline, CDR1 is SGHTA and CDR2 FQGNSA. TCRdb re-called the reads with MiXCR, one entry per CDR3 protein. The data contain roughly 190,000 distinct CDR3 sequences, less than 9.5% of them singletons. A note on this clonotype: The antigen is undetermined.

The source of this sequence is a human donor in good health (CMV status not recorded). Some clones in this sample may be carry-over from other donors' samples. The J gene is TRBJ2-5, the V gene TRBV7-2; TRBD2 might be the D (7 bases). The sequenced sample was PBMCs. The CDR3 protein is CASSKGPRGEGTQYF. CDR3 in DNA: TGTGCCAGCAGCAAGGGACCTAGGGGGGAGGGGACCCAGTACTTC.